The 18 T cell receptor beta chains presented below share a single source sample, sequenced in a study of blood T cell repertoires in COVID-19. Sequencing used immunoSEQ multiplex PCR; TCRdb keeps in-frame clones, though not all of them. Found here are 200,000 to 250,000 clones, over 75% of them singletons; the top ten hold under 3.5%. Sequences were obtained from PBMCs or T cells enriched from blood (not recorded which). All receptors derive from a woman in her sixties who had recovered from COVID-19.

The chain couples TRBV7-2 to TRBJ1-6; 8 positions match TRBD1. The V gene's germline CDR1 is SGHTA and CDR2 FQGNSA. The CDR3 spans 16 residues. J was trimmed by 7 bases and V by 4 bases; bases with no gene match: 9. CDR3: CASSSLGQGQNSPLHF. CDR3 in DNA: TGTGCCAGCAGCTCCTTAGGACAGGGCCAAAATTCACCCCTCCACTTT.

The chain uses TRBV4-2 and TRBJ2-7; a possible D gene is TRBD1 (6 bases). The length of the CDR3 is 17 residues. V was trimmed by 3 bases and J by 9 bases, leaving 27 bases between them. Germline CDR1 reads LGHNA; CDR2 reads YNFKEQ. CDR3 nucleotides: TGTGCCAGCAGCCAGCAAACTACAGGGCTGACTACGAGATCGCAGTACTTC. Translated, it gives CASSQQTTGLTTRSQYF.

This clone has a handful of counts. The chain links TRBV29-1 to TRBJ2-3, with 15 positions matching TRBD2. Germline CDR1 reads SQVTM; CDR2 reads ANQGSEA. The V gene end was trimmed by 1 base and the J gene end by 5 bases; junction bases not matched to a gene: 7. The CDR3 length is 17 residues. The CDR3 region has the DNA TGCAGCGTTGAAGGTGGACTAGCGGGGGGGGTCATAGATACGCAGTATTTT. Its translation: CSVEGGLAGGVIDTQYF.

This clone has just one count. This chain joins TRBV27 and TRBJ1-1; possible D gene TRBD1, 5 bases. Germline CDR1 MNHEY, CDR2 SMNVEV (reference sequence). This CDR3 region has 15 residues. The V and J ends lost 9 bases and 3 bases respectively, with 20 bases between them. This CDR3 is CASKEIGAKDTEAFF. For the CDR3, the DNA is TGTGCCAGTAAAGAAATAGGGGCAAAGGACACTGAAGCTTTCTTT.

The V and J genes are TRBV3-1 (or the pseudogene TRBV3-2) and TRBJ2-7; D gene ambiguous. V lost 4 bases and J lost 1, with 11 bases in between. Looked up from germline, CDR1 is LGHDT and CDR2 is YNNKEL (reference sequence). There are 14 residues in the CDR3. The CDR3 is CASSRYSYSYEQYF. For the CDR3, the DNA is TGTGCCAGCAGCCGGTATAGCTATTCCTACGAGCAGTACTTC.

CDR3 amino acids: CATNLNTEAFF. In DNA form, the CDR3 reads TGTGCCACCAATTTGAACACTGAAGCTTTCTTT. V usage is TRBV6-5 and J usage is TRBJ1-1; D gene ambiguous. V was shortened by 10 bases and J by 0 bases, with 6 bases between the two germline ends. Germline CDR1 is MNHEY and CDR2 is SVGAGI. This CDR3 is 11 amino acids long.

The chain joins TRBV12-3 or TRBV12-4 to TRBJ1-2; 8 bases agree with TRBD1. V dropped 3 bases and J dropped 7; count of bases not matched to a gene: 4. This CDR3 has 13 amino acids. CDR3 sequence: CASSFPDRAGYTF. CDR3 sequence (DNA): TGTGCCAGCAGTTTTCCGGACAGGGCTGGCTACACCTTC.

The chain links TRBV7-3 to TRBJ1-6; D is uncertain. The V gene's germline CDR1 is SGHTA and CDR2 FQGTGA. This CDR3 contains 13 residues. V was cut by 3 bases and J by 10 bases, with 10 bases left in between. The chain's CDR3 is CASSFNRVSPLHF. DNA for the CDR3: TGTGCCAGCAGCTTTAACCGGGTCTCACCCCTCCACTTT.

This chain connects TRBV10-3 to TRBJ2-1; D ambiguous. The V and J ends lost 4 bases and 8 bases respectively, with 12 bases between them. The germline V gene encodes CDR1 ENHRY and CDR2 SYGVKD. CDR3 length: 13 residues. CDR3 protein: CAISAPNRDEQFF. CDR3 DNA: TGTGCCATCAGTGCCCCGAACCGAGATGAGCAGTTCTTC.

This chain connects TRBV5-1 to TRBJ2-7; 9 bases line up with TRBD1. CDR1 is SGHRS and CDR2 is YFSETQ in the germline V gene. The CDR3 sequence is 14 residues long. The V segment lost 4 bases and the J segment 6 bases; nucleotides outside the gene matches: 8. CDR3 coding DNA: TGCGCCAGCAGCGTGGACAGGGGATGGGTCGAGCAGTACTTC. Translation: CASSVDRGWVEQYF.

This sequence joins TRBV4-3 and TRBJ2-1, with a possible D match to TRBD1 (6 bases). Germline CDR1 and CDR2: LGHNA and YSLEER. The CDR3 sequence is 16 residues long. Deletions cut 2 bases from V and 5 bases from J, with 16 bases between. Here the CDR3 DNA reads TGCGCCAGCAGCCAACAACCCGGGACAAGCAACAATGAGCAGTTCTTC. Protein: CASSQQPGTSNNEQFF.

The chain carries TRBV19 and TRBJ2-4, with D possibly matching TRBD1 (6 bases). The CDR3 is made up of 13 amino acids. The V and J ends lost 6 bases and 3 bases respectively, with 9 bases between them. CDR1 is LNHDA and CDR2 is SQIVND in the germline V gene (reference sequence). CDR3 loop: CASRRDIKNIQYF. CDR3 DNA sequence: TGTGCCAGTAGAAGGGACATCAAAAACATTCAGTACTTC.

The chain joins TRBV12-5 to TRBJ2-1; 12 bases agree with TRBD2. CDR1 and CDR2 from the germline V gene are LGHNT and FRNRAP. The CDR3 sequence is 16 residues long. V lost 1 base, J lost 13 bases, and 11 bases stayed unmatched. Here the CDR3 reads CASGLDLAGGKVVQFF. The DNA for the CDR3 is TGTGCTAGTGGTTTGGACCTAGCGGGAGGGAAGGTTGTTCAGTTCTTC.

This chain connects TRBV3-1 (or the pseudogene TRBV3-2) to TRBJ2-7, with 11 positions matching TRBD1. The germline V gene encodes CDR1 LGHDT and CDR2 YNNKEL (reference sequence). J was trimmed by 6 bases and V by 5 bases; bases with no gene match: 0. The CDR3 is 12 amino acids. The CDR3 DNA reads TGTGCCAGCAGCGGGACAGGGGGCGAGCAGTACTTC. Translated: CASSGTGGEQYF.

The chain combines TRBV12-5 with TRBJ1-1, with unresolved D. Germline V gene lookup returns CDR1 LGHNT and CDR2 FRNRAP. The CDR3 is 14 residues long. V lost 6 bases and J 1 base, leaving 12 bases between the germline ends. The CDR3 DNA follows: TGTGCTAGTGGAGGCGGGATTTCGAACACTGAAGCTTTCTTT. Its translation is CASGGGISNTEAFF. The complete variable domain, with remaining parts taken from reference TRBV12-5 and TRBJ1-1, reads DARVTQTPRHKVTEMGQEVTMRCQPILGHNTVFWYRQTMMQGLELLAYFRNRAPLDDSGMPKDRFSAEMPDATLATLKIQPSEPRDSAVYFCASGGGISNTEAFFGQGTRLTVV.

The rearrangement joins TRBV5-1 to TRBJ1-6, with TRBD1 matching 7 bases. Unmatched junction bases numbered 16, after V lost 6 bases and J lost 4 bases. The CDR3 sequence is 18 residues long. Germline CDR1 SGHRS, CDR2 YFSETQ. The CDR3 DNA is TGCGCCAGCACCATGAGAGGGGGCAGGGGGGCTTATAATTCACCCCTCCACTTT. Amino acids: CASTMRGGRGAYNSPLHF.

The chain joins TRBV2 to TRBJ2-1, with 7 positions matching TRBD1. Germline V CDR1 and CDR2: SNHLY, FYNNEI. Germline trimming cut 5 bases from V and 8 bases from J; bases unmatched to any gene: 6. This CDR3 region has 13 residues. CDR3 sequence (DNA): TGTGCCAGCAGTCGGGACAGAGTCGATGAGCAGTTCTTC. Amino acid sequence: CASSRDRVDEQFF.

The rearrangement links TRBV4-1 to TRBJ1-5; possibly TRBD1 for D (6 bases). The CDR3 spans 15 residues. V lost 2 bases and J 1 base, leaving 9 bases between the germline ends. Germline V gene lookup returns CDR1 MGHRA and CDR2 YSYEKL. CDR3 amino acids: CASSQTGLSNQPQHF. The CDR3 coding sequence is TGCGCCAGCAGCCAAACAGGGTTAAGCAATCAGCCCCAGCATTTT.